Below are 9 T cell receptor beta chains sequenced from a single sample in a study of T cell responses to AZD1222 COVID-19 vaccine (dated by TCRdb to the early 2020s). Interpreted using the paper, the time point label stands for: baseline before first vaccination. The library was generated by the immunoSEQ multiplex PCR assay. TCRdb mirrors the immuneACCESS table, restricted to in-frame sequences. Some clones are absent from its copies; in checked studies, under half trace to an unresolved V gene, and the reason for the others is unknown. The sample has around 130,000 clones on record, roughly 93% of them singletons. The top ten constitute about 0.91% of the sample. The source was peripheral blood, collected on day 0 of AZD1222 vaccination. The receptors come from an adult in good health.

The chain links TRBV11-2 to TRBJ2-2; D not resolved. This CDR3 has 16 amino acids. Per the germline V gene, CDR1 is SGHAT and CDR2 is FQNNGV. V lost 5 bases and J 2 bases, leaving 15 bases between the germline ends. CDR3 nucleotide sequence: TGTGCCAGCAGCCCCCGTAAGGAATCAAACACCGGGGAGCTGTTTTTT. Protein: CASSPRKESNTGELFF.

The chain uses TRBV19 and TRBJ2-3, with 8 positions matching TRBD2. The junction had 14 bases not matched to a gene; V was cut back by 3 bases and J by 6 bases. Germline V lookup: CDR1 LNHDA, CDR2 SQIVND (reference sequence). The CDR3 covers 17 residues. CDR3 loop: CASSIGGAGTRTDTQYF. In DNA, the CDR3 is TGTGCCAGTAGTATTGGTGGAGCCGGGACTAGGACGGATACGCAGTATTTT.

J is TRBJ2-1 and V is TRBV4-1; 7 positions match TRBD2. The V gene's germline CDR1 is MGHRA and CDR2 YSYEKL. The CDR3 runs to 16 residues. J lost 7 bases, V lost 1 base, and 10 bases had no gene match. The CDR3 loop is CASSQGGGGPLNEQFF. The CDR3 DNA is TGCGCCAGCAGCCAAGGGGGCGGGGGTCCCCTAAATGAGCAGTTCTTC.

The chain couples TRBV6-5 to TRBJ2-1; the D gene is possibly TRBD1 (5 bases). Germline loops: CDR1 MNHEY, CDR2 SVGAGI. The CDR3 has 13 residues. V shed 7 bases and J shed 9 bases, with 16 bases lying between them. The CDR3 is CASTSSPGFEQFF. The CDR3 DNA reads as TGTGCCAGCACCTCTTCTCCAGGGTTTGAGCAGTTCTTC.

V usage is TRBV5-1 and J usage is TRBJ1-6, with D possibly matching TRBD1 (5 bases). The CDR3 contains 14 residues. Looked up from germline, CDR1 is SGHRS and CDR2 is YFSETQ. V gave up 4 bases and J gave up 11 bases, with 16 bases separating them. CDR3 amino acids: CASSQGERGTPLHF. The CDR3 DNA reads as TGCGCCAGCAGCCAAGGGGAGAGGGGTACACCCCTCCACTTT.

This chain connects TRBV18 to TRBJ2-3; D perhaps matches TRBD2 (6 bases). Germline V gene data show CDR1 as KGHSH and CDR2 as LQKENI. The V gene lost 2 bases and the J gene lost 3 bases, with 6 bases spanning the gap. The CDR3 sequence is 13 residues long. The CDR3 nucleotides read TGTGCCAGCTCACCAGGGACTACAGATACGCAGTATTTT. Its translation: CASSPGTTDTQYF.

The rearrangement uses TRBV3-1 (or the pseudogene TRBV3-2) and TRBJ2-1; 10 bases fit TRBD2. Trimming cost V 3 bases and J 2 bases; bases outside gene matches: 4. Germline V gene sequence: CDR1 LGHDT, CDR2 YNNKEL (reference sequence). The CDR3 has 16 amino acids. CDR3 region: CASSHPSGGAYNEQFF. The CDR3 DNA reads as TGTGCCAGCAGCCACCCAAGCGGGGGGGCCTACAATGAGCAGTTCTTC.

The V call is TRBV19, the J call TRBJ2-2; no definite D call. Germline CDR1 is LNHDA and CDR2 is SQIVND (reference sequence). The V end was cut by 1 base, the J end by 5 bases, with 11 bases between. The CDR3 has 15 residues. Written as DNA, the CDR3 is TGTGCCAGTAGTATAGTCGGCAGGCCGACCGGGGAGCTGTTTTTT. It is translated as CASSIVGRPTGELFF. Looking up the rest from reference TRBV19 and TRBJ2-2 gives the full variable domain: DGGITQSPKYLFRKEGQNVTLSCEQNLNHDAMYWYRQDPGQGLRLIYYSQIVNDFQKGDIAEGYSVSREKKESFPLTVTSAQKNPTAFYLCASSIVGRPTGELFFGEGSRLTVL.

The chain is built from TRBV9 and TRBJ2-1; D assignment may be TRBD1 or TRBD2 (6 bases each). V dropped 4 bases and J dropped 4 bases, with 12 bases sitting between them. In germline, CDR1 is SGDLS, CDR2 YYNGEE. The CDR3 length is 14 residues. The CDR3 coding sequence is TGTGCCAGCAGCCTCTCGGGGGCATACAATGAGCAGTTCTTC. Encoded protein: CASSLSGAYNEQFF.